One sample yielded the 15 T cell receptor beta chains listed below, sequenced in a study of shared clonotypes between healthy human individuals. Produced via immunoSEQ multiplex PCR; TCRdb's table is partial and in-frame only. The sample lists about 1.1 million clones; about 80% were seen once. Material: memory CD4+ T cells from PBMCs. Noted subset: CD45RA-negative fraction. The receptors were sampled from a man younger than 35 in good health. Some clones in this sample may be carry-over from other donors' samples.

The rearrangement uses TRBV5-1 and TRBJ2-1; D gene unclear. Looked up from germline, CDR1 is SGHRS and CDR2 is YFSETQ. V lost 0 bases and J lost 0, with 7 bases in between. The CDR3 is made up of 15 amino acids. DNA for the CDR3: TGCGCCAGCAGCTTGGGCAGCGTCTCCTACAATGAGCAGTTCTTC. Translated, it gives CASSLGSVSYNEQFF. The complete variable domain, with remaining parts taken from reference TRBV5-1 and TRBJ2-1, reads KAGVTQTPRYLIKTRGQQVTLSCSPISGHRSVSWYQQTPGQGLQFLFEYFSETQRNKGNFPGRFSGRQFSNSRSEMNVSTLELGDSALYLCASSLGSVSYNEQFFGPGTRLTVL.

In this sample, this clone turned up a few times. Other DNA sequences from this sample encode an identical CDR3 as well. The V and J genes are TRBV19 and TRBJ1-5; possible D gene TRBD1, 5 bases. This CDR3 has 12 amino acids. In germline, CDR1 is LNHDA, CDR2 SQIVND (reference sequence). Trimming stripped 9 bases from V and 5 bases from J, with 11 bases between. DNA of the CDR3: TGTGCCAGCGCAGGGTGGGATCAGCCCCAGCATTTT. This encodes CASAGWDQPQHF.

The DNA of the CDR3 is TGTGCCAGCAGCGTAGGGGCTGGGGATAGCAATCAGCCCCAGCATTTT. The encoded protein is CASSVGAGDSNQPQHF. The V call is TRBV9, the J call TRBJ1-5, with no clear D. CDR3 size: 16 residues. The germline V gene encodes CDR1 SGDLS and CDR2 YYNGEE. V was clipped by 0 bases and J by 0 bases, with 10 bases between them. Complete variable domain (other parts from reference TRBV9 and TRBJ1-5): DSGVTQTPKHLITATGQRVTLRCSPRSGDLSVYWYQQSLDQGLQFLIQYYNGEERAKGNILERFSAQQFPDLHSELNLSSLELGDSALYFCASSVGAGDSNQPQHFGDGTRLSIL.

CDR3 sequence: CASSRQGIKRGTGELFF. The CDR3 bases are TGTGCCAGCAGTAGACAGGGAATAAAGCGTGGCACCGGGGAGCTGTTTTTT. The genes are TRBV28 and TRBJ2-2, with 7 bases fitting TRBD1. Germline lookup yields CDR1 MDHEN and CDR2 SYDVKM. Unmatched junction bases numbered 13, after V lost 5 bases and J lost 4 bases. The CDR3 is 17 amino acids. The full variable domain, with the rest looked up from reference TRBV28 and TRBJ2-2, is DVKVTQSSRYLVKRTGEKVFLECVQDMDHENMFWYRQDPGLGLRLIYFSYDVKMKEKGDIPEGYSVSREKKERFSLILESASTNQTSMYLCASSRQGIKRGTGELFFGEGSRLTVL.

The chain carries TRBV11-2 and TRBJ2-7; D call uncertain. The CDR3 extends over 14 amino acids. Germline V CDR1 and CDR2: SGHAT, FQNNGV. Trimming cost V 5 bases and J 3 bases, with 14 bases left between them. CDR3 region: CASSTPGLLYEQYF. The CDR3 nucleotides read TGTGCCAGCAGCACCCCGGGTCTTCTCTACGAGCAGTACTTC.

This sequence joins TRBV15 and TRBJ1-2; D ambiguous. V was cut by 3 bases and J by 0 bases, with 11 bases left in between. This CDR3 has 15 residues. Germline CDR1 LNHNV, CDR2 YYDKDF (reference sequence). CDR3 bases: TGTGCCACCAGCAGGGGAAAGGCCCCTAACTATGGCTACACCTTC. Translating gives CATSRGKAPNYGYTF.

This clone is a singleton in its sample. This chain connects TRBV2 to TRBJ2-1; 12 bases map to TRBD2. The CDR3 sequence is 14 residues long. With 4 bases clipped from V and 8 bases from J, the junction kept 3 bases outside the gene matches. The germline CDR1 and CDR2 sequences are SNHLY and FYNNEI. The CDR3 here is CASSGLAGVHEQFF. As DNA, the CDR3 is TGTGCCAGCAGTGGACTAGCGGGAGTCCATGAGCAGTTCTTC. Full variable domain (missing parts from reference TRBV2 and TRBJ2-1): EPEVTQTPSHQVTQMGQEVILRCVPISNHLYFYWYRQILGQKVEFLVSFYNNEISEKSEIFDDQFSVERPDGSNFTLKIRSTKLEDSAMYFCASSGLAGVHEQFFGPGTRLTVL.

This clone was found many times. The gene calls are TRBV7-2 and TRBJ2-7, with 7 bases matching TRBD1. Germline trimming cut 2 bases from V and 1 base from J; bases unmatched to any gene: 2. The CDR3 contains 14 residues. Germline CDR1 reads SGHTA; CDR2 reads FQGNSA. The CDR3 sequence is CASSLMGQSYEQYF. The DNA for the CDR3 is TGTGCCAGCAGCTTAATGGGACAGTCCTACGAGCAGTACTTC.

CDR3: CASSLGGFQETQYF. The CDR3 region has the DNA TGTGCCAGCAGCTTAGGAGGCTTCCAAGAGACCCAGTACTTC. This sequence joins TRBV11-2 and TRBJ2-5; D gene uncertain. V was cut by 1 base and J by 1 base, with 7 bases left in between. The CDR3 consists of 14 residues. Germline V gene data show CDR1 as SGHAT and CDR2 as FQNNGV.

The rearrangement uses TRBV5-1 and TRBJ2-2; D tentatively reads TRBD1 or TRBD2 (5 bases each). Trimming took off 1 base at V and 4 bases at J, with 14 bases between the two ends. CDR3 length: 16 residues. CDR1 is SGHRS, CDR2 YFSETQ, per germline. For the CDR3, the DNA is TGCGCCAGCAGCTTGAGCCCTATCGGGGCCACCGGGGAGCTGTTTTTT. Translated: CASSLSPIGATGELFF.

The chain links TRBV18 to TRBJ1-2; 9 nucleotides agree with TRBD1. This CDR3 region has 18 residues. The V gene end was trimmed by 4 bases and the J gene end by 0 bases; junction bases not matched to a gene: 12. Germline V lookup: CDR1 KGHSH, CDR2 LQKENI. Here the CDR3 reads CASSLPGTGTFANYGYTF. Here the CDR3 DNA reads TGTGCCAGCTCACTCCCCGGGACAGGGACGTTCGCTAACTATGGCTACACCTTC. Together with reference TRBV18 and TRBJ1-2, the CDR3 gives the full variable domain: NAGVMQNPRHLVRRRGQEARLRCSPMKGHSHVYWYRQLPEEGLKFMVYLQKENIIDESGMPKERFSAEFPKEGPSILRIQQVVRGDSAAYFCASSLPGTGTFANYGYTFGSGTRLTVV.

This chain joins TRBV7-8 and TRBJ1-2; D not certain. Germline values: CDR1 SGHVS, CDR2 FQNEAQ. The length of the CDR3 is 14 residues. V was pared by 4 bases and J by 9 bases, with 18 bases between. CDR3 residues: CASSSSPGPWSYTF. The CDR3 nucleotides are TGTGCCAGCAGCTCCTCCCCCGGGCCCTGGAGCTACACCTTC.

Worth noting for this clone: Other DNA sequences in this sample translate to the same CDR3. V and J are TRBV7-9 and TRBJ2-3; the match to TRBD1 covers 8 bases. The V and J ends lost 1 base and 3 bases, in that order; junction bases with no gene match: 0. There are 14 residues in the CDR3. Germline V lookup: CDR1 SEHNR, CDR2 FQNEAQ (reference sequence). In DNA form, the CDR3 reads TGTGCCAGCAGCTTAGACAGGGGGACAGATACGCAGTATTTT. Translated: CASSLDRGTDTQYF.

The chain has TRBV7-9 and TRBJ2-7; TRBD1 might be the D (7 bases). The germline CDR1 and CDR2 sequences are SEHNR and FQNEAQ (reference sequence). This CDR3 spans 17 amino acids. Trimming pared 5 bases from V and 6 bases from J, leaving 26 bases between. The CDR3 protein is CASSRKGATSGVTEQYF. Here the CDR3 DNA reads TGTGCCAGCAGCCGTAAGGGGGCGACTAGTGGCGTAACCGAGCAGTACTTC. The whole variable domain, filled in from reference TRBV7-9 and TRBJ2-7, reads DTGVSQNPRHKITKRGQNVTFRCDPISEHNRLYWYRQTLGQGPEFLTYFQNEAQLEKSRLLSDRFSAERPKGSFSTLEIQRTEQGDSAMYLCASSRKGATSGVTEQYFGPGTRLTVT.

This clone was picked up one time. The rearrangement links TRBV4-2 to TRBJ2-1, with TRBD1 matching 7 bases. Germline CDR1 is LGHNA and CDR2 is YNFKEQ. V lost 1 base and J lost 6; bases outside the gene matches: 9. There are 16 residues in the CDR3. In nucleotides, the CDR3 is TGTGCCAGCAGCCAAGGAGGGGGCGATAGGTCCAATGAGCAGTTCTTC. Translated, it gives CASSQGGGDRSNEQFF.